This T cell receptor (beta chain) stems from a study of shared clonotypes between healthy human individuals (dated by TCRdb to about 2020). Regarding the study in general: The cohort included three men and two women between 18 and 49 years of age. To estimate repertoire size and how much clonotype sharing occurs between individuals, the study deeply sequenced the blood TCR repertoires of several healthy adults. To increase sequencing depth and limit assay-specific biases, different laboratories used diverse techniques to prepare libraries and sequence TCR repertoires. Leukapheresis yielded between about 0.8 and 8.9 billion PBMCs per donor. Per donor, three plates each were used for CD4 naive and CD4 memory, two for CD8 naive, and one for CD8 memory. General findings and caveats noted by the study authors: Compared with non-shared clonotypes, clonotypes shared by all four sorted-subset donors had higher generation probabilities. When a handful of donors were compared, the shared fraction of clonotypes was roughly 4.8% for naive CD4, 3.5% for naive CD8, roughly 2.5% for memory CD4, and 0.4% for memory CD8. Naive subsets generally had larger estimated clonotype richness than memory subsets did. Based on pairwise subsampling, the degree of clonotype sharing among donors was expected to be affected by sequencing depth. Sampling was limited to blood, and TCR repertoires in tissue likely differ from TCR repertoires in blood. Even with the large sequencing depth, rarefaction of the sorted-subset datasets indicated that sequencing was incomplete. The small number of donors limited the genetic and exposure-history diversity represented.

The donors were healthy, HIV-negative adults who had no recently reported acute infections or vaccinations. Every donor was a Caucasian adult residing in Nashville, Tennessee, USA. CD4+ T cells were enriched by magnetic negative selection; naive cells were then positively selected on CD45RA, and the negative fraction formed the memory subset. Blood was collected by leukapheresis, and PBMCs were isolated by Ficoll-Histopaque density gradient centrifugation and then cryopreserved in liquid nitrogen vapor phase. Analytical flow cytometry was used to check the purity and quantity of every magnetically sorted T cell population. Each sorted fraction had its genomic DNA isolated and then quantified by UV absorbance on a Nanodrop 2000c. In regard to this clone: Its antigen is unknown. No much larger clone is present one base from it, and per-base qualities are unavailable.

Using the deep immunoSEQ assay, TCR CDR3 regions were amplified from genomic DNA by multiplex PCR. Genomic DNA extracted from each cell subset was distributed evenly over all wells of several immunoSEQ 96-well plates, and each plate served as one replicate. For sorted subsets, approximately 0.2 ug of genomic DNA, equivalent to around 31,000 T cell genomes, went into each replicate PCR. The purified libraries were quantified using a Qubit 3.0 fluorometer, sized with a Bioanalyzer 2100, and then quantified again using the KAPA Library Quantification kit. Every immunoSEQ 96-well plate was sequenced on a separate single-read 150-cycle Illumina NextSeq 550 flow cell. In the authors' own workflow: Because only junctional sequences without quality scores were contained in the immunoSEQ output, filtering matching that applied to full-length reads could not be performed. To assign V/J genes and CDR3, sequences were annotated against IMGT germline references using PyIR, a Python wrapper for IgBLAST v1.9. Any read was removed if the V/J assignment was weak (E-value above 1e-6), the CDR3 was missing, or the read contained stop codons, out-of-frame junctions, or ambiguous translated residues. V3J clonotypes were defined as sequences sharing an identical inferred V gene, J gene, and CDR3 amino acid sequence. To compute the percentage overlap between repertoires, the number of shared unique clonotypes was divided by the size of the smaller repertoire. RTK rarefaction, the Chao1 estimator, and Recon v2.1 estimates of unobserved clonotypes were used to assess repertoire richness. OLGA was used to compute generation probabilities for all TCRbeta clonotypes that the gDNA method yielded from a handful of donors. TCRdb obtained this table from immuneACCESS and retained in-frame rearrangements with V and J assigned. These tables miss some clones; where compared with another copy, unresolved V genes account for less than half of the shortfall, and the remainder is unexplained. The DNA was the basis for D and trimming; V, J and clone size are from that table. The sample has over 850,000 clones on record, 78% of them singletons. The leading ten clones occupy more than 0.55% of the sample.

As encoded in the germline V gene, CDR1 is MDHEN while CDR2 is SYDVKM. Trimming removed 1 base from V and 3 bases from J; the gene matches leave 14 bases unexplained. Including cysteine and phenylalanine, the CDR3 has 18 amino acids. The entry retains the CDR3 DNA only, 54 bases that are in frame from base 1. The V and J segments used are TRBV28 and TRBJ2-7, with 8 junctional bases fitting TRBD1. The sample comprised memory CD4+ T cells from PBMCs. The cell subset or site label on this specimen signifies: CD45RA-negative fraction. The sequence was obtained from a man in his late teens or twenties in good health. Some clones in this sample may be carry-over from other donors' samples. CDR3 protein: CASSLFSGQTGVGYEQYF. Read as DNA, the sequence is TGTGCCAGCAGTTTATTCTCTGGGCAGACAGGGGTGGGCTACGAGCAGTACTTC.